These 2 T cell receptor beta chains came from one sample sequenced in a study of persistence of HIV-infected CD4 T cells. The immunoSEQ assay was version 4, run in survey mode. TCRdb's copy holds only in-frame clones and misses some; the assay was immunoSEQ multiplex PCR. This repertoire shows 20,000 to 25,000 clones, over 65% found once; its top ten account for about 1.7%. No antigen is known for these receptors. An overlapping HIV-1 Gag peptide pool stimulated these cells at 0.85 to 1 ug/peptide/mL. Responding CD4+ T cells were sorted by upregulation of both CD40 ligand and CD69. The specimen comprised CD4+ T cells sorted from PBMCs after roughly 18-hour stimulation, sampled from a patient who received antiretroviral therapy. The receptors were sampled from an adult man with HIV who was CMV-seropositive.

This chain uses TRBV18 with TRBJ2-2; D might be TRBD1 or TRBD2, each matching 5 bases. Germline V lookup: CDR1 KGHSH, CDR2 LQKENI. The CDR3 is 16 residues long. Trimming removed 1 base from V and 5 bases from J, with 14 bases in between. The CDR3 protein is CASSPRASSGTGELFF. The CDR3 DNA sequence: TGTGCCAGCTCACCACGGGCTAGCTCAGGGACCGGGGAGCTGTTTTTT.

The chain is built from TRBV21-1 and TRBJ2-7; no check of the table's D call, TRBD1, against the DNA was made. TRBV21-1 is reported as a pseudogene. The CDR3 runs 14 residues. The CDR3 DNA sequence: TGTGCCAGCAGCAATGACAGGGGCGGCAACGAGCAGTACTTC. Protein sequence: CASSNDRGGNEQYF.